Presented here are 2 T cell receptor beta chains from one specimen sequenced in a study of control samples from healthy donors and cancer patients. Clones were read by immunoSEQ multiplex PCR, and TCRdb kept only the in-frame ones, dropping some. This sample carries around 120,000 clones, approximately 93% of them seen once, and the ten largest clones take 7.8%. The material sequenced was blood. These receptors originate from a woman between 18 and 30 years old in good health.

Comments on this clone: Compared with germline, one end of the junction differs, possibly owing to a read error. This chain connects TRBV29-1 to TRBJ1-5; TRBD1 might be the D (6 bases). This CDR3 comprises 11 residues. Germline CDR1 and CDR2: SQVTM and ANQGSEA. CDR3: CSVGGLQGLSF. CDR3 coding DNA: TGCAGCGTTGGGGGATTACAGGGCCTGAGTTTT.

This sequence joins TRBV18 and TRBJ2-3, with D perhaps matching TRBD1 (6 bases). CDR1 KGHSH and CDR2 LQKENI come from the germline V gene. V gave up 3 bases and J gave up 0 bases, with 16 bases separating them. The CDR3 spans 17 residues. The CDR3 here is CASSPNRDTLSTDTQYF. The CDR3 nucleotides are TGTGCCAGCTCACCCAACCGGGACACTTTAAGCACAGATACGCAGTATTTT.